The present entry profiles one TCR beta chain with its context. The method was immunoSEQ multiplex PCR; TCRdb's version includes in-frame clones alone and lacks a portion of them. The data contain hundreds of thousands of clones, more than 85% of them singletons. This entry comes from a study of blood T cell repertoires in COVID-19. Study-wide background: Researchers got acute and convalescent COVID-19 samples from the United States, Italy and Spain. Sample material is recorded as cDNA or gDNA derived from T cells, B-cell-depleted T cells, or PBMCs.

This receptor was obtained from a human donor in a cohort sampled during active COVID-19. The sample comprised peripheral blood.

Written as DNA, the CDR3 is TGTGCCAGCAGCATTGGAGTTACCGGGGAGCTGTTTTTT. Residues: CASSIGVTGELFF. The J gene is TRBJ2-2, the V gene TRBV5-6; D not certain. The CDR3 spans 13 residues. Germline values: CDR1 SGHDT, CDR2 YYEEEE. Between the trimmed V and J ends, which lost 4 bases and 5 bases, there was a span of 9 bases. Using reference TRBV5-6 and TRBJ2-2 for the parts outside the CDR3, the full variable domain is DAGVTQSPTHLIKTRGQQVTLRCSPKSGHDTVSWYQQALGQGPQFIFQYYEEEERQRGNFPDRFSGHQFPNYSSELNVNALLLGDSALYLCASSIGVTGELFFGEGSRLTVL.